This TCR beta chain was recorded in a study of cytomegalovirus exposure and HLA in healthy donors. Study-wide context: An early release of data contained about 85 million unique TCRs, which came from HLA-typed donors.

The CDR3 spans 18 residues. The V end lost 0 bases, the J end lost 0 bases, and 18 bases lay between the germline ends. CDR1 and CDR2 (germline): SGHTS, YDEGEE. Vbeta (60) and Jbeta (13) primers were used in the PCR. Data came from immunoSEQ multiplex PCR; TCRdb stores just in-frame clones and leaves some out. The sample includes approximately 100,000 clones, around 77% of them seen just once. Sequencing input: PBMCs. The sequence was collected from a man aged 40-50 years in good health and CMV-seropositive. V usage is TRBV5-8 and J usage is TRBJ1-1; D is possibly TRBD1 (6 bases). The CDR3 region has the DNA TGTGCCAGCAGCTTGGGTTTCAGGGGACCCCTCATGAACACTGAAGCTTTCTTT. Residues: CASSLGFRGPLMNTEAFF.